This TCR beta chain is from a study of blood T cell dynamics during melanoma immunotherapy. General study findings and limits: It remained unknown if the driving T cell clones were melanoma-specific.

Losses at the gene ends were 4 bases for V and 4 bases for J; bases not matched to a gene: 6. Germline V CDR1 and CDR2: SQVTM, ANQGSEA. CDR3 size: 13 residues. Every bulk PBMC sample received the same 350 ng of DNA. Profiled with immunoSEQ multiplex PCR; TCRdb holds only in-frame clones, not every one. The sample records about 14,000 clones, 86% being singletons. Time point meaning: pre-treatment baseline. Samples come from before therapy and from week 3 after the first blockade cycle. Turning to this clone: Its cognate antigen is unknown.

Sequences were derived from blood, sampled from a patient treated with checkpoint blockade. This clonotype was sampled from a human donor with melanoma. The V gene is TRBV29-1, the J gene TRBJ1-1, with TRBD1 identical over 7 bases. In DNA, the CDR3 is TGCAGCGTTGTGGCAGGGGGTACCACTGAAGCTTTCTTT. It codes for CSVVAGGTTEAFF.